The 5 T cell receptor beta chains below come from one sample, sequenced in a study of CXCR3-negative and CXCR3-positive naive CD8 T cells. Whole-study findings and limits: Researchers report that CXCR3-positive naive cells carry more hydrophobic TRB CDR3s than CXCR3-negative naive cells.

Their antigen targets remain unknown. The authors made the TRB cDNA libraries by 5' RACE using UMI labels. Each CDR3 protein gets one entry in TCRdb, which reprocessed the 5' RACE reads and gives no DNA. The sample holds 130,000 to 150,000 distinct CDR3 sequences. The specimen sequenced was naive CXCR3+ CD8+ T cells from blood. Subset specified: CD45RO-CCR7+CD27+CD95- naive CD8+ T cells expressing CXCR3 (TNR3+). The source is a human donor in good health. Some clones in this sample may be carry-over from other donors' samples.

V usage is TRBV11-2 and J usage is TRBJ2-5; TCRdb's D call, TRBD2, is unchecked because there is no DNA. CDR3 length equals 14 residues. Germline V gives CDR1 SGHAT, CDR2 FQNNGV. The CDR3 reads CASSSVEEVETQYF.

CDR3 sequence: CSATAYTGELFF. J is TRBJ2-2 and V is TRBV29-1; TCRdb returns TRBD1, unconfirmable since there is no DNA. CDR3 length: 12 residues. The germline CDR1 and CDR2 sequences are SQVTM and ANQGSEA.

This chain joins TRBV2 and TRBJ2-5; the D call from TCRdb, TRBD1, cannot be confirmed without DNA. This CDR3 has 14 residues. The germline V gene encodes CDR1 SNHLY and CDR2 FYNNEI. The CDR3 spells CASRWGTEQETQYF.

The gene calls are TRBV30 and TRBJ1-2; TCRdb gives TRBD1 as the D gene, but with no DNA this cannot be confirmed. The CDR3 sequence is 15 residues long. CDR1 and CDR2 from the germline V gene are GTSNPN and SVGIG (reference sequence). CDR3 protein: CAWGTGTMANYGYTF.

The chain employs TRBV29-1 and TRBJ2-5. The germline V gene has CDR1 SQVTM and CDR2 ANQGSEA. This CDR3 is built from 14 residues. The CDR3 sequence: CSVVGTGPQETQYF. Full variable domain (remainder filled in from reference TRBV29-1 and TRBJ2-5): SAVISQKPSRDICQRGTSLTIQCQVDSQVTMMFWYRQQPGQSLTLIATANQGSEATYESGFVIDKFPISRPNLTFSTLTVSNMSPEDSSIYLCSVVGTGPQETQYFGPGTRLLVL.